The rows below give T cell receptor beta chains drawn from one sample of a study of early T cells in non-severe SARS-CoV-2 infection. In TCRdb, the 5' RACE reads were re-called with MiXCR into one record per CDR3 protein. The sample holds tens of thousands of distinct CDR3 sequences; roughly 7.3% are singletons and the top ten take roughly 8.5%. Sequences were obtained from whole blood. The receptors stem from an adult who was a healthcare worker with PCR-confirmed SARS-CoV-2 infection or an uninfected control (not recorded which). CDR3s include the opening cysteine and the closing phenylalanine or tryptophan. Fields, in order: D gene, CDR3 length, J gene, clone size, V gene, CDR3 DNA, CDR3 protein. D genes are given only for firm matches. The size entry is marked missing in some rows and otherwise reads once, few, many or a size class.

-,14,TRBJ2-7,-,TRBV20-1,TGCAGTGCTAACAGGGGGACTAGCCCCGTCGAGCAGTACTTC,CSANRGTSPVEQYF
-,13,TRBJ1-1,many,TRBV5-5,TGTGCCAGCAGCTTGATGGGTAACACTGAAGCTTTCTTT,CASSLMGNTEAFF
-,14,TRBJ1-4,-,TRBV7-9,TGTGCCAGCAGCTTGGGGGTCGAAGGCGAAAAACTGTTTTTT,CASSLGVEGEKLFF
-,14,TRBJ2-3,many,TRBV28,TGTGCCAGCAGTTTACCGGGCCGGACAGATACGCAGTATTTT,CASSLPGRTDTQYF
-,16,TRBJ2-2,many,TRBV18,TGTGCCAGCTCAGGCTCCGGGACAAAGAACACCGGGGAGCTGTTTTTT,CASSGSGTKNTGELFF
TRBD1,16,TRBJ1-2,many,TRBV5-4,TGTGCCAGCAGCTCCCCGACAGGGACCGTTAACTATGGCTACACCTTC,CASSSPTGTVNYGYTF
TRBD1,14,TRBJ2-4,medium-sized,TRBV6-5,TGTGCCAGCAGTTACCGGACAGGTCAGGACATTCAGTACTTC,CASSYRTGQDIQYF
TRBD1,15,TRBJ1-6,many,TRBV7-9,TGTGCCAGCAGTTCCGGGACAGGGAGGAATTCACCCCTCCACTTT,CASSSGTGRNSPLHF
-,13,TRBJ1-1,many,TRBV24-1,TGTGCCACCAGTTTGACAGGGAACACTGAAGCTTTCTTT,CATSLTGNTEAFF
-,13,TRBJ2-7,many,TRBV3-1,TGTGCCAGCAGCCCGAGGGGGGCCTACGAGCAGTACTTC,CASSPRGAYEQYF
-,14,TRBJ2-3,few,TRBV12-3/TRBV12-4,TGTGCCAGCAGGGCACCAGGACAGACAGATACGCAGTATTTT,CASRAPGQTDTQYF
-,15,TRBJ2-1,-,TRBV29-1,TGCAGCGGAGGTACCCAGGGGAGCTCCTACAATGAGCAGTTCTTC,CSGGTQGSSYNEQFF
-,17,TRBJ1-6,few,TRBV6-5,TGTGCCAGCAGTATCAGCGAAGAGACTTCCTATAATTCACCCCTCCACTTT,CASSISEETSYNSPLHF
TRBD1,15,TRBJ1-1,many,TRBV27,TGTGCCAGCAGGTTTGGGACAGGGGGTTTCACTGAAGCTTTCTTT,CASRFGTGGFTEAFF
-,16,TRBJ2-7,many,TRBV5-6,TGTGCCAGCAGCTTGCTTAGGGTCCAGGTAGCGTACGAGCAGTACTTC,CASSLLRVQVAYEQYF
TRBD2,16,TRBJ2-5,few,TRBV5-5,TGTGCCAGCAGCTCCTCTAGCGGGGTGACGGAGGAGACCCAGTACTTC,CASSSSSGVTEETQYF
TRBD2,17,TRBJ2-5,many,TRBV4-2,TGTGCCAGCAGCCAAGATAAACTAGCGGGGGACCAAGAGACCCAGTACTTC,CASSQDKLAGDQETQYF
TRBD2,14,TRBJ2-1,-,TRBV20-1,TGCAGTGCTAGAGAGGAGGGGAGGGGTAATGAGCAGTTCTTC,CSAREEGRGNEQFF
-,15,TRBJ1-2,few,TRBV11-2,TGTGCCAGCAGCTTCGGGGGACGGACTAACTATGGCTACACCTTC,CASSFGGRTNYGYTF
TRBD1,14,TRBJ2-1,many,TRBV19,TGTGCCAGTAGTATAGGACAGGGGATCAATGAGCAGTTCTTC,CASSIGQGINEQFF
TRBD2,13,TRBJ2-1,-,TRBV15,TGTGCCACCGGACTAGCGGAGGTTAATGAGCAGTTCTTC,CATGLAEVNEQFF
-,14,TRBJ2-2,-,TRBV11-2,TGTGCCAGCAGCTTAGGGGACGGGGCCGGGGAGCTGTTTTTT,CASSLGDGAGELFF
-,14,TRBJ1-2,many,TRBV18,TGTGCCAGCTCACCACCGTCCAGTAACTATGGCTACACCTTC,CASSPPSSNYGYTF
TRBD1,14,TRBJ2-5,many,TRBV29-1,TGCAGCGCCGCAGGGGACAGGGTGAGAGAGACCCAGTACTTC,CSAAGDRVRETQYF
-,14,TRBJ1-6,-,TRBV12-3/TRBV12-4,TGTGCCAGCAGCGACGGCTCCTATAATTCACCCCTCCACTTT,CASSDGSYNSPLHF
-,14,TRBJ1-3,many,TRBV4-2,TGTGCCAGCAGCCGGGACAACTCCGGAAACACCATATATTTT,CASSRDNSGNTIYF
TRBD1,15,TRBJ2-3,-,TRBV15,TGTGCCACCAGCAGGGTTGGACAGGGCACAGATACGCAGTATTTT,CATSRVGQGTDTQYF
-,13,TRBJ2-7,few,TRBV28,TGTGCCAGCAGTTTGGTTCGGGTGGGCGAGCAGTACTTC,CASSLVRVGEQYF
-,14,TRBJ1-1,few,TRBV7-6,TGTGCCAGCAGCCGAGGGGGGGCCTTCACTGAAGCTTTCTTT,CASSRGGAFTEAFF
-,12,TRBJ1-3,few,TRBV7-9,TGTGCCAGCAGCCTCCAGCCGTACACCATATATTTT,CASSLQPYTIYF
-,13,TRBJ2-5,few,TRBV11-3,TGTGCCAGCAGCTTAGAGTCTGTCGAGACCCAGTACTTC,CASSLESVETQYF
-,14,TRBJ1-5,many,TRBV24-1,TGTGCCACCAGTGATTTTGGGTGGATCAGTGGAATGCATTTT,CATSDFGWISGMHF
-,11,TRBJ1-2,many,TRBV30,TGTGCCTGGAGTTCGGGGGGAGGCTACACCTTC,CAWSSGGGYTF
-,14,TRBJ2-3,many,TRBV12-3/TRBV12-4,TGTGCCATCGCCCCACTTTTGTTCCCAGATACGCAGTATTTT,CAIAPLLFPDTQYF
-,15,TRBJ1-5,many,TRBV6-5,TGTGCCAGTCAGCCGCGGGCAGAGTCAATTCAGCCCCAGCATTTT,CASQPRAESIQPQHF
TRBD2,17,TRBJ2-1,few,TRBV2,TGTGCCAGCAGTGCAACTAGCGGGGGGTCGCCCTACAATGAGCAGTTCTTC,CASSATSGGSPYNEQFF
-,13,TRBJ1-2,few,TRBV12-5,TGTGCTAGTGGGAAAGGGGACGTGCATGGCTACACCTTC,CASGKGDVHGYTF
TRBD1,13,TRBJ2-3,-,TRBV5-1,TGCGCCAGCAGCCCTGGGGACAGGGATACGCAGTATTTT,CASSPGDRDTQYF
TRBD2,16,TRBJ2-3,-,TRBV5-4,TGTGCCAGCAGCTCCTTAGCGGGGGGGAGCACAGATACGCAGTATTTT,CASSSLAGGSTDTQYF
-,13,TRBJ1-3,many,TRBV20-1,TGCAGTGCTAGAGAAACCTCTGGAAACACCATATATTTT,CSARETSGNTIYF
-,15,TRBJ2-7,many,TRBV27,TGTGCCAGCAGCTATGGGCTCTTCAGCTCCTACGAGCAGTACTTC,CASSYGLFSSYEQYF
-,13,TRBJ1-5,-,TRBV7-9,TGTGCCAGCAGCTGGGGTAGCAATCAGCCCCAGCATTTT,CASSWGSNQPQHF
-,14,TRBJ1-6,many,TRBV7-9,TGTGCCAGCAGTAAGACGGACTATAATTCACCCCTCCACTTT,CASSKTDYNSPLHF
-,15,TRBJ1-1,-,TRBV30,TGTGCCTGGAGTCCGAGGATCAGGGACGGGACTGAAGCTTTCTTT,CAWSPRIRDGTEAFF
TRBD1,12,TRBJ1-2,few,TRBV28,TGTGCCGGATCCTACAGGGGCTATGGCTACACCTTC,CAGSYRGYGYTF
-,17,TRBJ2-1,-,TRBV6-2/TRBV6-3,TGTGCCAGCAGTAGGACCAAGGGGTTATGGTCTTACAATGAGCAGTTCTTC,CASSRTKGLWSYNEQFF
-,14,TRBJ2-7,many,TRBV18,TGTGCCAGCTCACCAAGGAGCAGCTCCTACGAGCAGTACTTC,CASSPRSSSYEQYF
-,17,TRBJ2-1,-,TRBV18,TGTGCCAGCTCACCAATTTCGGGCACGGGCGGTAACAATGAGCAGTTCTTC,CASSPISGTGGNNEQFF
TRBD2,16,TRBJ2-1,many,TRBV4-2,TGTGCCAGCAGCCAAGATCCCAGCGGGGGCTACAATGAGCAGTTCTTC,CASSQDPSGGYNEQFF
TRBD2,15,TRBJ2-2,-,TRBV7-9,TGTGCCAGCCACAGGCGGGGGGCGAACACCGGGGAGCTGTTTTTT,CASHRRGANTGELFF
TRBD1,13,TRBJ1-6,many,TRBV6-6,TGTGCCAGCAACCCAGGGGGGAATTCACCCCTCCACTTT,CASNPGGNSPLHF
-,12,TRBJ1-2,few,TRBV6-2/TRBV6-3,TGTGCCAGCAGCACTTACAAGGCTTCCTACACCTTC,CASSTYKASYTF
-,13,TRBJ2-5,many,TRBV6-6,TGTGCCAGCAGTTTACAGCCCCAAGAGACCCAGTACTTC,CASSLQPQETQYF
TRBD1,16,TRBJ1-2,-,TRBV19,TGTGCCAGTACACCGGACAGGGGGTGGAATGGCTATGGCTACACCTTC,CASTPDRGWNGYGYTF